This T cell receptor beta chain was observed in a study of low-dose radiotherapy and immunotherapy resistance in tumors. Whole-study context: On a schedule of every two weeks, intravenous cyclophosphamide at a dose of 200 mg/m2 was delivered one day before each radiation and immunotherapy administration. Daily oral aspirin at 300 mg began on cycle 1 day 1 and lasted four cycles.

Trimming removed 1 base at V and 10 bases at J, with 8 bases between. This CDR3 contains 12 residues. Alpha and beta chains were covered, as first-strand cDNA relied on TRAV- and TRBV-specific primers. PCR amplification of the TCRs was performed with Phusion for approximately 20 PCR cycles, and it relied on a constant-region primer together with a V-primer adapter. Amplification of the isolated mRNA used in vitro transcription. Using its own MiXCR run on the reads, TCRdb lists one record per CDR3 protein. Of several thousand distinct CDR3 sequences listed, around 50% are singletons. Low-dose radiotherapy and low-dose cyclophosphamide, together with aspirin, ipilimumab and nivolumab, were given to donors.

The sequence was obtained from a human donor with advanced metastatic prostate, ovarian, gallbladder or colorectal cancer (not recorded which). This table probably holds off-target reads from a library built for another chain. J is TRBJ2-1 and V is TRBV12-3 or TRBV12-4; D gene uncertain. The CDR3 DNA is TGTGCCAGCAGTTTAGGGGGTATCGAGCAGTTCTTC. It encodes CASSLGGIEQFF.